One sample yielded the 5 T cell receptor beta chains listed below, sequenced in a study of early T cells in non-severe SARS-CoV-2 infection. Using its own MiXCR run on the 5' RACE reads, TCRdb lists one record per CDR3 protein. The sample holds 50,000 to 70,000 distinct CDR3 sequences; 8% to 9% are singletons and the top ten take 15% to 20%. The specimen was whole blood. The receptors were sampled from an adult who was a healthcare worker with PCR-confirmed SARS-CoV-2 infection or an uninfected control (not recorded which).

This chain uses TRBV19 with TRBJ2-1; D not certain. V lost 1 base, J lost 4 bases, and 14 bases lay in between. The CDR3 has 16 amino acids. CDR1 is LNHDA, CDR2 SQIVND, per germline (reference sequence). CDR3 bases: TGTGCCAGTAGTATAGTCAATAATCGCAAGTACAATGAGCAGTTCTTC. It yields the protein CASSIVNNRKYNEQFF. Together with reference TRBV19 and TRBJ2-1, the CDR3 gives the full variable domain: DGGITQSPKYLFRKEGQNVTLSCEQNLNHDAMYWYRQDPGQGLRLIYYSQIVNDFQKGDIAEGYSVSREKKESFPLTVTSAQKNPTAFYLCASSIVNNRKYNEQFFGPGTRLTVL.

This clonotype was picked up a small number of times. The chain combines TRBV29-1 with TRBJ2-1; 9 bases agree with TRBD2. The CDR3 spans 14 residues. The germline V gene has CDR1 SQVTM and CDR2 ANQGSEA. Unmatched junction bases numbered 8, after V lost 1 base and J lost 10 bases. The DNA of the CDR3 is TGCAGCGTTGAAGGCCTAGCGGGATTCGGGGAGCAGTTCTTC. It is translated as CSVEGLAGFGEQFF.

This clonotype came up a few times. The chain joins TRBV3-1 to TRBJ1-1; the D gene is possibly TRBD1 (5 bases). V was pared by 0 bases and J by 9 bases, with 14 bases between. Germline V gene sequence: CDR1 LGHDT, CDR2 YNNKEL (reference sequence). The CDR3 runs to 14 residues. CDR3 amino acids: CASSQDLGVEKAFF. In DNA form, the CDR3 reads TGTGCCAGCAGCCAAGATTTGGGGGTAGAAAAAGCTTTCTTT.

The chain carries TRBV18 and TRBJ1-5; D remains ambiguous. CDR1 KGHSH and CDR2 LQKENI come from the germline V gene. The ends were cut back, 2 bases at V and 0 bases at J, with 14 bases in the middle. The CDR3 length is 17 residues. In nucleotides, the CDR3 is TGTGCCAGCTCACCAGGCGGCGGTTCCTCTAGCAATCAGCCCCAGCATTTT. Translated: CASSPGGGSSSNQPQHF.

This clonotype was counted between two and nine times. The chain couples TRBV20-1 to TRBJ1-1; no clear D. The CDR3 is made up of 13 amino acids. Germline values: CDR1 DFQATT, CDR2 SNEGSKA (reference sequence). Trimming removed 0 bases at V and 4 bases at J, with 9 bases between. The chain's CDR3 is CSARERGPTEAFF. For the CDR3, the DNA is TGCAGTGCTAGAGAACGGGGTCCCACTGAAGCTTTCTTT.